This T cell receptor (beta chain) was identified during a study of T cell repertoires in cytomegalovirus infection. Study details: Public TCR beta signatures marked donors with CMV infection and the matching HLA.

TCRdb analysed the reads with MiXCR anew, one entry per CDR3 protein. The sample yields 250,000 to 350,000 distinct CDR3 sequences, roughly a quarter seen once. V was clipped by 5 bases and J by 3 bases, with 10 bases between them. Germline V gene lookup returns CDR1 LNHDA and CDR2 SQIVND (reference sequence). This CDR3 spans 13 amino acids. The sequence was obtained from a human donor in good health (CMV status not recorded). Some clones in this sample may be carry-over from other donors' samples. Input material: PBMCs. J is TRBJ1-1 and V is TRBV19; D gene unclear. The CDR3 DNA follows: TGTGCCAGTAGTTCTGGACGGGACACTGAAGCTTTCTTT. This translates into CASSSGRDTEAFF.